This T cell receptor (beta chain) is drawn from a study of cytomegalovirus exposure and HLA in healthy donors. Study-wide points: According to the study, roughly 160 TCR beta chains were cytomegalovirus-associated. Reported results showed that the classifier diagnosed cytomegalovirus status with high specificity and sensitivity. Specific recognition of CMV antigens was confirmed in vitro for a few chains (all CMV-associated). Subsequent analysis found a tendency for first-cohort TCR clusters to co-occur within the approximately 130 validation repertoires.

Details on this clone: Its antigen is unknown.

TCRdb keeps only in-frame clones here, not all; method: immunoSEQ multiplex PCR. Of over 250,000 clones listed, 70% to 90% are singletons. The sample was PBMCs. This TCR derives from a woman under 30 in good health and CMV-seronegative.

The CDR3 sequence is CASSAGLPYEQYF. CDR3 bases: TGTGCCAGCAGTGCGGGACTGCCCTACGAGCAGTACTTC. The V call is TRBV6-1, the J call TRBJ2-7, with D possibly being TRBD2 (6 bases). Trimming stripped 4 bases from V and 2 bases from J, with 9 bases between. Germline V gene data show CDR1 as MNHNS and CDR2 as SASEGT. The length of the CDR3 is 13 residues.